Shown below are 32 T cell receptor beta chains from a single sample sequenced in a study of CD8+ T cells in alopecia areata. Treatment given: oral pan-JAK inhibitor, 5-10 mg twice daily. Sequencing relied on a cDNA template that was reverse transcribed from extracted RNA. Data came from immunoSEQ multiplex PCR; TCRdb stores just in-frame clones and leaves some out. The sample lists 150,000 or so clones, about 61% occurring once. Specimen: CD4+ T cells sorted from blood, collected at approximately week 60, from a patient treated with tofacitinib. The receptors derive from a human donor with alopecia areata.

The CDR3 loop reads CASSEGAGSGETQYF. CDR3 nucleotide sequence: TGTGCCAGCAGTGAGGGGGCAGGGTCCGGCGAGACCCAGTACTTC. The chain has TRBV2 and TRBJ2-5; possibly TRBD1 for D (6 bases). Germline V gene lookup returns CDR1 SNHLY and CDR2 FYNNEI. V gave up 3 bases and J gave up 5 bases, with 16 bases separating them. The CDR3 consists of 15 residues. Looking up the rest from reference TRBV2 and TRBJ2-5 gives the full variable domain: EPEVTQTPSHQVTQMGQEVILRCVPISNHLYFYWYRQILGQKVEFLVSFYNNEISEKSEIFDDQFSVERPDGSNFTLKIRSTKLEDSAMYFCASSEGAGSGETQYFGPGTRLLVL.

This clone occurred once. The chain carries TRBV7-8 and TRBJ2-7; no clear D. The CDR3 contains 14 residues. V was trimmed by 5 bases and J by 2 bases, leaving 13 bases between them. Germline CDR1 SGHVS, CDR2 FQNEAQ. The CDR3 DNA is TGTGCCAGCAGCCCAAGCCCTAATACCTACGAGCAGTACTTC. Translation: CASSPSPNTYEQYF.

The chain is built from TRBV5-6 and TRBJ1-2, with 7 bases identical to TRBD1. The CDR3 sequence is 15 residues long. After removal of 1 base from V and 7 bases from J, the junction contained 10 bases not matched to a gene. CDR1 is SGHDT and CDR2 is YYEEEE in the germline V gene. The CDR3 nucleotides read TGTGCCAGCAGCTTGTTGGTTTCAAACAGGGGTGGCTACACCTTC. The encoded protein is CASSLLVSNRGGYTF.

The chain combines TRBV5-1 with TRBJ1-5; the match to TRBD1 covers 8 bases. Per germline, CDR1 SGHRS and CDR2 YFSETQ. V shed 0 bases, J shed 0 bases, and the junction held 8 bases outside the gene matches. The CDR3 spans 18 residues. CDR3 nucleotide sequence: TGCGCCAGCAGCTTGGACGGACAGGGACCGGATAGCAATCAGCCCCAGCATTTT. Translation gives CASSLDGQGPDSNQPQHF.

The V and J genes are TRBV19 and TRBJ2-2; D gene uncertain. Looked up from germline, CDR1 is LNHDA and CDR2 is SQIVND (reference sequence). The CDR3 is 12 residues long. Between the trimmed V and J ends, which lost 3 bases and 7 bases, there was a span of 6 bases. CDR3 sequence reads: CASSIQLGELFF. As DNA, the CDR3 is TGTGCCAGTAGTATCCAGCTCGGGGAGCTGTTTTTT. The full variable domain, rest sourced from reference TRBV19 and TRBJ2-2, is DGGITQSPKYLFRKEGQNVTLSCEQNLNHDAMYWYRQDPGQGLRLIYYSQIVNDFQKGDIAEGYSVSREKKESFPLTVTSAQKNPTAFYLCASSIQLGELFFGEGSRLTVL.

The CDR3 spells CASGDFEGSSPLHF. The CDR3 DNA reads TGTGCCAGCGGGGATTTTGAGGGGAGTTCACCCCTCCACTTT. The chain carries TRBV5-5 and TRBJ1-6, with a tentative D call TRBD1 (5 bases). Germline assignment: CDR1 SGHKS and CDR2 YYEKEE (reference sequence). The CDR3 totals 14 residues. V was clipped by 7 bases and J by 9 bases, with 17 bases between them.

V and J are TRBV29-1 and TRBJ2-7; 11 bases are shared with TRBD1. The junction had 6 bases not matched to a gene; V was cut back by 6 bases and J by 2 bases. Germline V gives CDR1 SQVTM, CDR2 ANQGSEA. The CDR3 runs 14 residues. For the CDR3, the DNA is TGCAGCGTGGGGGACAGGGGGGCGACCTACGAGCAGTACTTC. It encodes CSVGDRGATYEQYF.

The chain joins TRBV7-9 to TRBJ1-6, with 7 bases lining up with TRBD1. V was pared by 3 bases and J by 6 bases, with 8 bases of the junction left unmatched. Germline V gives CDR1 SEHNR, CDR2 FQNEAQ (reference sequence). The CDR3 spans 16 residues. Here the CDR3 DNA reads TGTGCCAGCAGCTTCGCGAGACAGGGCCCTAATTCACCCCTCCACTTT. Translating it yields CASSFARQGPNSPLHF.

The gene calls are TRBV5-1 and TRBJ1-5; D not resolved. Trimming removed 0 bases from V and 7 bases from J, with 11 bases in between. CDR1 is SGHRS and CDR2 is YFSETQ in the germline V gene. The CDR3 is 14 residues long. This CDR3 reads CASSLGGGEQPQHF. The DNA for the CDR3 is TGCGCCAGCAGCTTGGGTGGCGGGGAACAGCCCCAGCATTTT.

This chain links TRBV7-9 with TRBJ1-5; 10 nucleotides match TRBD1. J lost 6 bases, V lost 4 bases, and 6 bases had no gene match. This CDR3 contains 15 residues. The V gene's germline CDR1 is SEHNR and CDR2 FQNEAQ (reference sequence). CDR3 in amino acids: CASSSGQGIGQPQHF. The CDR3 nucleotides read TGTGCCAGCAGCTCGGGACAGGGGATTGGTCAGCCCCAGCATTTT.

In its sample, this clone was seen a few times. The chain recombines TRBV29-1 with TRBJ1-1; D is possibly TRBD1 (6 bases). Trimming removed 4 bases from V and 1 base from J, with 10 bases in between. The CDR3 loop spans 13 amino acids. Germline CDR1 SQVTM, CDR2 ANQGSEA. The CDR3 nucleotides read TGCAGCGTTGTTTGGGGGCCGAACACTGAAGCTTTCTTT. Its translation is CSVVWGPNTEAFF.

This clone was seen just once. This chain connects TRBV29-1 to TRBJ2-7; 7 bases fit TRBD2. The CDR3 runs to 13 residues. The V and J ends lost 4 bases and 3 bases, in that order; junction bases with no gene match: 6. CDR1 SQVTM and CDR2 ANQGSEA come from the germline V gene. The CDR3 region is CSVGASGVYEQYF. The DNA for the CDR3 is TGCAGCGTTGGGGCTAGCGGCGTCTACGAGCAGTACTTC.

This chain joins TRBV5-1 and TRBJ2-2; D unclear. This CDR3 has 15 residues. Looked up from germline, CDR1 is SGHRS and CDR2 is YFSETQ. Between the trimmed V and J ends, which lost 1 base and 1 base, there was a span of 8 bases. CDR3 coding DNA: TGCGCCAGCAGCTTGTCACATATGAACACCGGGGAGCTGTTTTTT. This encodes CASSLSHMNTGELFF.

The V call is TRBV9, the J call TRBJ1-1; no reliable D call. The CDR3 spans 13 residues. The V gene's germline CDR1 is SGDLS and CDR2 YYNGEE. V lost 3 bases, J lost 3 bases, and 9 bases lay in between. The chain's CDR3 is CASSARIDTEAFF. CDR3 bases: TGTGCCAGCAGCGCCCGGATCGACACTGAAGCTTTCTTT.

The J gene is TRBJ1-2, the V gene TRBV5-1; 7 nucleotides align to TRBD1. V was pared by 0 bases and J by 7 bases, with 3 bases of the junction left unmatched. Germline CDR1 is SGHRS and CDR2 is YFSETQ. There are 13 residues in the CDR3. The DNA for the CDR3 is TGCGCCAGCAGCTTGGAGGGGGCAGGTGGCTACACCTTC. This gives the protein CASSLEGAGGYTF.

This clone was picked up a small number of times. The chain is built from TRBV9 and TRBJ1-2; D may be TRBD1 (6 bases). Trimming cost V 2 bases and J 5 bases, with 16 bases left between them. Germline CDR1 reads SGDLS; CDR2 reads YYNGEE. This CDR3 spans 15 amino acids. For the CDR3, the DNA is TGTGCCAGCAGCGTGGGGACATCGGGATTATATGGCTACACCTTC. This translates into CASSVGTSGLYGYTF.

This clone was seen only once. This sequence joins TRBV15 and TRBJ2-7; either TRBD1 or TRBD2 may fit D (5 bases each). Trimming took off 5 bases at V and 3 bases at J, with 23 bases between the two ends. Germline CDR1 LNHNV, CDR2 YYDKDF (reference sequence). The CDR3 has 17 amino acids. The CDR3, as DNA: TGTGCCACCAGCGGTTTTCGGTCGGCCGGGACCAACTACGAGCAGTACTTC. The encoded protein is CATSGFRSAGTNYEQYF.

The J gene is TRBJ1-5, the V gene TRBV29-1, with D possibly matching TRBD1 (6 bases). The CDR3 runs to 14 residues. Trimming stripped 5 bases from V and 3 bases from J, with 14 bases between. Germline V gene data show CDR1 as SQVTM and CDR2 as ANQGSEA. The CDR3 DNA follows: TGCAGCGTTACCAACGGACAGCTCAATCAGCCCCAGCATTTT. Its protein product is CSVTNGQLNQPQHF.

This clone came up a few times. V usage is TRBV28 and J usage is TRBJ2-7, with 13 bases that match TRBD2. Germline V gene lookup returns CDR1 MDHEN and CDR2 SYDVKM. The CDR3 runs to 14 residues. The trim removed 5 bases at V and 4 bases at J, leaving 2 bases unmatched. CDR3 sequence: CASSRLAGGYEQYF. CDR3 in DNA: TGTGCCAGCAGTCGACTAGCGGGGGGATACGAGCAGTACTTC.

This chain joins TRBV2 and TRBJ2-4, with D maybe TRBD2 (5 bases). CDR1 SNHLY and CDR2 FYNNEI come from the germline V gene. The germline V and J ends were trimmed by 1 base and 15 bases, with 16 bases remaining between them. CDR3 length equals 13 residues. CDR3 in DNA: TGTGCCAGCAGTGAAGAGACCCCCAGCGGCCGGTACTTC. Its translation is CASSEETPSGRYF.

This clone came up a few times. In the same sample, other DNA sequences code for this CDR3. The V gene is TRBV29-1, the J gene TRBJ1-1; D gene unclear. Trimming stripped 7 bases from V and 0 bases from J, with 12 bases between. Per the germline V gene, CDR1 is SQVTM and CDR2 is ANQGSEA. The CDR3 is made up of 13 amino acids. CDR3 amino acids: CSALDGLNTEAFF. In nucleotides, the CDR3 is TGCAGCGCCTTGGACGGTCTGAACACTGAAGCTTTCTTT.

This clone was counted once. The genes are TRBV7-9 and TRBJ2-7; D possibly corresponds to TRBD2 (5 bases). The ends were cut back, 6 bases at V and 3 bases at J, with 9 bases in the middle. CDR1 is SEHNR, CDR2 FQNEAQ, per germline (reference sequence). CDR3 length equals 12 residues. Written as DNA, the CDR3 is TGTGCCAGCAGTTCTGACTACTACGAGCAGTACTTC. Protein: CASSSDYYEQYF.

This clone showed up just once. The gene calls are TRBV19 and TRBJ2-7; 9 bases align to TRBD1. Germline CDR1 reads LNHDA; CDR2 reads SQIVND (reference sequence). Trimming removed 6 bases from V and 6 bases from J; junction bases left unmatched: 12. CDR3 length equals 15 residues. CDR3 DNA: TGTGCCAGTAGCTCCCCCGGGACAGGGTTTGGCGAGCAGTACTTC. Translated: CASSSPGTGFGEQYF.

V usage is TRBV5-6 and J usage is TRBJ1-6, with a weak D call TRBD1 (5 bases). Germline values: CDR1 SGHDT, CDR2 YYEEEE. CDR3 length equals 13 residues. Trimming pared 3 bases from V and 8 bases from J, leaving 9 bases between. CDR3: CASSWGGDSPLHF. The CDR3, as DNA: TGTGCCAGCAGCTGGGGCGGCGATTCACCCCTCCACTTT.

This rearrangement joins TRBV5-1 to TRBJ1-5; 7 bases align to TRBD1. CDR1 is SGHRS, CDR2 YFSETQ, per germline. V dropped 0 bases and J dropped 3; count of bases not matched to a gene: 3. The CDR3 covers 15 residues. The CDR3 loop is CASSLDGTVNQPQHF. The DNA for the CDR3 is TGCGCCAGCAGCTTGGACGGGACAGTCAATCAGCCCCAGCATTTT. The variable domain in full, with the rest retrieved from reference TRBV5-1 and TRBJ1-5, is KAGVTQTPRYLIKTRGQQVTLSCSPISGHRSVSWYQQTPGQGLQFLFEYFSETQRNKGNFPGRFSGRQFSNSRSEMNVSTLELGDSALYLCASSLDGTVNQPQHFGDGTRLSIL.

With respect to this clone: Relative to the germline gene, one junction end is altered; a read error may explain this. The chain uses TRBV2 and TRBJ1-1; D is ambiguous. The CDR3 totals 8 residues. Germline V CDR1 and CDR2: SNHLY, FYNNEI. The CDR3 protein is CASNEAFF. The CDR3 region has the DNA TGTGCCAGCAATGAAGCTTTCTTT.

CDR3 in DNA: TGTGCCAGCAGCCAGCTACAGCTACCGAACACTGAAGCTTTCTTT. Translating it yields CASSQLQLPNTEAFF. This chain links TRBV4-2 with TRBJ1-1, with no clear D. V lost 3 bases to trimming and J lost 1 base, with 12 bases between them. The CDR3 spans 15 residues. Germline V gene lookup returns CDR1 LGHNA and CDR2 YNFKEQ.

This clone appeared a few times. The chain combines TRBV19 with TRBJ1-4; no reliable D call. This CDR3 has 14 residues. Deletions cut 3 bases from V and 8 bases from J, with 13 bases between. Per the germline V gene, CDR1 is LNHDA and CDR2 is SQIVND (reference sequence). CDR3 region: CASSIRSLREKLFF. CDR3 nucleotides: TGTGCCAGTAGTATTCGGAGCCTTAGGGAAAAACTGTTTTTT.

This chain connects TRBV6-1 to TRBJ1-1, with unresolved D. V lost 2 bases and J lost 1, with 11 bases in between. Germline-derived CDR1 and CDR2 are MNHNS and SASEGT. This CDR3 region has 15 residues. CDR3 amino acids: CASSEYAGANTEAFF. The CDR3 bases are TGTGCCAGCAGTGAATATGCAGGAGCGAACACTGAAGCTTTCTTT.

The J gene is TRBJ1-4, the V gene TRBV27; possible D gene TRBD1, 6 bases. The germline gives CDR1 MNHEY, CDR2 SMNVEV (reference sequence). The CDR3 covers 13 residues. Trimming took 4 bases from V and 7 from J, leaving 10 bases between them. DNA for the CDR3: TGTGCCAGCAGTTCGGGGGGCCGTGAAAAACTGTTTTTT. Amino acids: CASSSGGREKLFF.

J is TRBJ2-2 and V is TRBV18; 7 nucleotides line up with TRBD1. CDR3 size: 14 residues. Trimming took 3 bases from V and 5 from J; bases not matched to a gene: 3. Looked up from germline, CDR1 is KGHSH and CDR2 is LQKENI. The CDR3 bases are TGTGCCAGCTCACCGGACAGGTCGACCGGGGAGCTGTTTTTT. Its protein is CASSPDRSTGELFF.

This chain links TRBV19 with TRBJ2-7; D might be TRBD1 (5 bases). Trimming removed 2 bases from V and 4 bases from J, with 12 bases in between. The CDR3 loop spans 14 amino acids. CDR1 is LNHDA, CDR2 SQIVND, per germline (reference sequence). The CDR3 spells CASSITRTSYEQYF. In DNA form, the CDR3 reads TGTGCCAGTAGTATAACCAGGACATCTTACGAGCAGTACTTC.